A selection of T cell receptor beta chains follows, all from one sample in a study of blood T cell repertoires in COVID-19. Sequenced by immunoSEQ multiplex PCR; TCRdb stores in-frame clones only, minus some. The sample consists of about 200,000 clones, around 82% of them appearing once. Material: PBMCs or T cells enriched from blood (not recorded which). Source of these receptors: a man aged 40-55 years who had recovered from COVID-19. The CDR3 runs from the conserved cysteine through the conserved F or W. Each record gives: V gene, D gene, clone size, J gene, CDR3 DNA, CDR3 protein. A D gene is named only where the DNA matches it firmly. The size of a clone is reported for some rows only, either as once, few or many, or as a class for expanded clones.

>TRBV9|TRBD2|.|TRBJ2-1
TGTGCCAGCAGCGTACGACTAGCGGGAGTGGTCAATAACAATGAGCAGTTCTTC
CASSVRLAGVVNNNEQFF
>TRBV7-2|.|.|TRBJ2-5
TGTGCCAGCAGCTCGGGACTGCTTCGGGAGACCCAGTACTTC
CASSSGLLRETQYF
>TRBV5-1|TRBD1|.|TRBJ1-2
TGCGCCAGCAGCTTTGACAGGGGGCTCTATAACTATGGCTACACCTTC
CASSFDRGLYNYGYTF
>TRBV10-2|TRBD1|.|TRBJ1-5
TGCGCCAGCAGTGAACAGGGGGCGAGCAATCAGCCCCAGCATTTT
CASSEQGASNQPQHF
>TRBV3-1/TRBV3-2|.|.|TRBJ2-1
TGTGCCAGCAGCCCTAGGAGCGGACTGGGTGGGCAGTTCTTC
CASSPRSGLGGQFF
>TRBV5-1|TRBD1|.|TRBJ2-5
TGCGCCAGCAGCTTGGCCATAACAAGACAGGGGGCGAAAAAGACCCAGTACTTC
CASSLAITRQGAKKTQYF
>TRBV3-1/TRBV3-2|TRBD1|few|TRBJ1-4
TGTGCCAGCAGCCCGACAGGGTCGGGAAAACTGTTTTTT
CASSPTGSGKLFF
>TRBV27|TRBD1|.|TRBJ2-5
TGTGCCAGCACTACCTGGGACAGGGTGAGAGAGACCCAGTACTTC
CASTTWDRVRETQYF
>TRBV7-2|TRBD2|.|TRBJ2-3
TGTGCCAGCAGCTTAGGATGGGGGGGAGGAGGGATCGGCACAGATACGCAGTATTTT
CASSLGWGGGGIGTDTQYF
>TRBV28|TRBD1|.|TRBJ1-3
TGTGCCAGCAGTCCTTTGGGACAGGGAAGAAACACCATATATTTT
CASSPLGQGRNTIYF
>TRBV5-3|.|.|TRBJ2-7
TGTGCCAGAAGCTTGGACAGGGAAATTGGGTGGACGTACTACGAGCAGTACTTC
CARSLDREIGWTYYEQYF
>TRBV5-1|TRBD1|.|TRBJ1-1
TGCGCCAGCAGCTTGGAAGTCGGGACAGGGACCTCGAACACTGAAGCTTTCTTT
CASSLEVGTGTSNTEAFF
>TRBV27|TRBD1|.|TRBJ1-5
TGTGCCAGCGGGGGACAGGGGTATCAGCCCCAGCATTTT
CASGGQGYQPQHF
>TRBV4-1|.|.|TRBJ2-5
TGCGCCAGCAAATCGGGTGGTGCAGGGTCGTACCAAGAGACCCAGTACTTC
CASKSGGAGSYQETQYF
>TRBV5-1|TRBD2|few|TRBJ2-1
TGCGCCAGCAGCTTGGGGGGACTAGCGAGATCATACAATGAGCAGTTCTTC
CASSLGGLARSYNEQFF
>TRBV4-3|.|.|TRBJ2-2
TGCGCCAGCAGCCATCAAACGCTTTACAGGGAAGATAACGGGGAGCTGTTTTTT
CASSHQTLYREDNGELFF
>TRBV2|.|.|TRBJ1-4
TGTGCCAGCACCCGGGGGTCTAATGAAAAACTGTTTTTT
CASTRGSNEKLFF
>TRBV19|.|.|TRBJ2-2
TGTGCCAGTAGTATAGGGGGGGACACCGGGGAGCTGTTTTTT
CASSIGGDTGELFF
>TRBV7-6|.|.|TRBJ1-1
TGTGCCAGCAGCTCCCGGCGGGGTAGTTTTAACACTGAAGCTTTCTTT
CASSSRRGSFNTEAFF
>TRBV12-3/TRBV12-4|.|.|TRBJ1-2
TGTGCCAGCAGTTTCTCCAGTAACTATGGCTACACCTTC
CASSFSSNYGYTF
>TRBV28|.|few|TRBJ1-6
TGTGCCAGCACCCTAACGATCGGGTCGGCTAATTCACCCCTCCACTTT
CASTLTIGSANSPLHF
>TRBV19|.|.|TRBJ2-2
TGTGCCAGTAGTATAGGGGGCAGGGAAAGAGCCGGGGAGCTGTTTTTT
CASSIGGRERAGELFF
>TRBV19|TRBD1|.|TRBJ1-5
TGTGCCAGTACCCGACAGGGGGATCTTTTT
CASTRQGDLF
>TRBV2|.|.|TRBJ1-2
TGTGCCAGCAGTAGAACTGAGGGCTACACCTTC
CASSRTEGYTF
>TRBV5-4|TRBD2|.|TRBJ2-1
TGTGCCAGCAGCTTGGGCCTAGCGGGAACCAGCAATGAGCAGTTCTTC
CASSLGLAGTSNEQFF
>TRBV6-2/TRBV6-3|TRBD1|.|TRBJ2-7
TGTGCCAGCAGTTTCGTTTCGACAGGGGGCGAGCAGTACTTC
CASSFVSTGGEQYF
>TRBV7-2|.|.|TRBJ2-5
TGTGCCAGCACCAAACAGGGTTACGCCCAGTACTTC
CASTKQGYAQYF
>TRBV21-1|.|few|TRBJ1-1
TGTGCCAGCAGCCCGGATGGGGACATGAACACTGAAGCTTTCTTT
CASSPDGDMNTEAFF
>TRBV3-1/TRBV3-2|TRBD1|.|TRBJ1-3
TGTGCCAGCAGCTACCGACAGGGCGCTGGAAACACCATATATTTT
CASSYRQGAGNTIYF
>TRBV7-8|.|.|TRBJ2-2
TGTGCCAGCAGCCCTAACACCGGGGAGCTGTTTTTT
CASSPNTGELFF
>TRBV7-2|.|.|TRBJ2-5
TGTGCCAGCAGCTTAATTTGGGGGGTTGAGACCCAGTACTTC
CASSLIWGVETQYF
>TRBV28|TRBD2|.|TRBJ2-7
TGTGCCAGCACAGTCGGGAGAGCGGGAGTTGGGACCTACGAGCAGTACTTC
CASTVGRAGVGTYEQYF
>TRBV23-1|TRBD1|.|TRBJ1-6
TGCGCCAGCAGGCTACAAGGACAGGGAGGGTCCTATAATTCACCCCTCCACTTT
CASRLQGQGGSYNSPLHF
>TRBV5-6|.|once|TRBJ2-2
TGTGCCAGCAGCTTGCTAGGACAGAGAAGATGGGACACCGGGGAGCTGTTTTTT
CASSLLGQRRWDTGELFF
>TRBV5-5|.|.|TRBJ1-2
TGTGCCAGCAGCTTTGTGGGGGGGATGGATGGCTACACCTTC
CASSFVGGMDGYTF
>TRBV4-3|.|.|TRBJ1-1
TGCGCCAGCAGCCAAGATTTGTACGGTGAAGCTTTCTTT
CASSQDLYGEAFF
>TRBV7-2|TRBD1|few|TRBJ1-2
TGTGCCAGCAGCACGGACAGGGTCGGCTACACCTTC
CASSTDRVGYTF
>TRBV2|TRBD1|.|TRBJ1-4
TGTGCCAGCAGTCGAGACAGGGGAGTTAATGAAAAACTGTTTTTT
CASSRDRGVNEKLFF
>TRBV9|TRBD1|.|TRBJ1-3
TGTGCCAGCAGCGTTGGGGACAGGGGGCTTGGAAACACCATATATTTT
CASSVGDRGLGNTIYF
>TRBV11-1|.|.|TRBJ2-7
TGTGCCAGCACAGGGAATTACGAGCAGTACTTC
CASTGNYEQYF
>TRBV29-1|.|.|TRBJ2-7
TGCAGCGGTGAAGACGGGACCTACGAGCAGTACTTC
CSGEDGTYEQYF
>TRBV7-6|.|.|TRBJ2-7
.
CASSSSGLNYEQYF
>TRBV28|.|.|TRBJ1-2
TGTGCCAGCAGTTTAGAGGGTGGCTACACCTTC
CASSLEGGYTF
>TRBV10-2|.|once|TRBJ2-3
TGCGCCAGCAGTGAGTCTCGCGTCTCCCGCACAGATACGCAGTATTTT
CASSESRVSRTDTQYF
>TRBV19|.|.|TRBJ2-3
TGTGCCAGTAGTCCCTATAGCGGCGAGAGCACAGATACGCAGTATTTT
CASSPYSGESTDTQYF
>TRBV9|.|.|TRBJ2-7
TGTGCCAGCAGCGTAAATGCACAGGGCCACGAGCAGTACTTC
CASSVNAQGHEQYF